This TCR beta chain was found in a study of CD8+CD57+ T cells in acquired aplastic anemia. For sequencing, patients were chosen who had shown expansion of CD8+CD57+ cells by flow cytometry. Each patient carried a diagnosis of severe acquired aplastic anemia. There was no therapy given to any patient before the blood sampling took place. Germline V gene data show CDR1 as SGHTA and CDR2 as FQGNSA. This CDR3 has 15 residues. TCR beta VDJ combinations and CDR3 sequences were profiled from genomic DNA. TCRdb re-called the reads through MiXCR, storing one row per CDR3 protein. The repertoire holds about 470,000 distinct CDR3 sequences, more than 25% seen once, with 0.75% to 0.95% in the top ten. This clonotype appeared a single time. This may arise from a read error, as a much more abundant clone is one base away.

Sequenced input: sorted CD4+, CD8+, or CD8+CD57+ T cells (not recorded which) from PBMCs. The sequence was obtained from a human donor with aplastic anemia. The J gene is TRBJ1-2, the V gene TRBV7-2; tentative D call: TRBD1 (5 bases). In DNA form, the CDR3 reads TGTGCCAGCAGCTTAGCCGGGGGAGACAACTATGGCTACGCCTTC. It specifies CASSLAGGDNYGYAF.